The 15 T cell receptor beta chains below all came from one sample that was sequenced in a study of stem cell transplantation in POMP-related autoinflammatory disease. Libraries were prepared by immunoSEQ multiplex PCR; TCRdb keeps only in-frame clonotypes and omits some of them. The table lists more than 9,000 clones, 70% to 80% of them singletons. The starting material was CD4+ T cells from PBMCs, obtained after stem cell transplantation. The receptors were sampled from a human patient with POMP-related autoinflammation and immune dysregulation (PRAID). The graft donor may have contributed some T cells.

The rearrangement uses TRBV19 and TRBJ2-6, with 8 nucleotides matching TRBD1. CDR1 LNHDA and CDR2 SQIVND come from the germline V gene (reference sequence). The CDR3 has 18 amino acids. The ends lost 7 bases at V and 1 base at J; junction bases unmatched: 12. The DNA for the CDR3 is TGTGCCAGTATAGGGGGCAGGGGGCCAGCATCTGGGGCCAACGTCCTGACTTTC. This encodes CASIGGRGPASGANVLTF.

The chain is built from TRBV4-2 and TRBJ2-1; D might be TRBD2 (8 bases). The CDR3 is made up of 20 amino acids. Trimming stripped 3 bases from V and 5 bases from J, with 29 bases between. Germline CDR1 LGHNA, CDR2 YNFKEQ. CDR3 DNA sequence: TGTGCCAGCAGCCACCCCATTCACCGACTAGCGTCGAGGGGGCACAATGAGCAGTTCTTC. The encoded protein is CASSHPIHRLASRGHNEQFF.

The chain combines TRBV29-1 with TRBJ2-7; TRBD1 matches at 7 bases. In germline, CDR1 is SQVTM, CDR2 ANQGSEA. The CDR3 spans 15 residues. Unmatched junction bases numbered 11, after V lost 1 base and J lost 5 bases. The DNA for the CDR3 is TGCAGCGTTGAAGGGCGGACAGGTAGGGGCAACGAGCAGTACTTC. Translation: CSVEGRTGRGNEQYF.

This chain connects TRBV19 to TRBJ1-1; TRBD1 might be the D (5 bases). Germline CDR1 LNHDA, CDR2 SQIVND (reference sequence). This CDR3 is 15 amino acids long. Trimming left V 1 base short and J 4 bases short, with 13 bases between. CDR3 sequence: CASSIGKGVGTEAFF. CDR3 DNA: TGTGCCAGTAGTATAGGAAAAGGGGTGGGCACTGAAGCTTTCTTT.

The chain carries TRBV21-1 and TRBJ2-3; TRBD2, the table's D call, lacks a check against the DNA. TRBV21-1 is tagged as a pseudogene. CDR3 length: 17 residues. The CDR3 DNA is TGTGCCAGCAGCAACCGTAGGGCGCGGGAGGGCCGTGTTACGCAGTATTTT. This translates into CASSNRRAREGRVTQYF.

The chain carries TRBV7-9 and TRBJ1-4, with 9 bases matching TRBD1. This CDR3 contains 12 residues. Germline V gene data show CDR1 as SEHNR and CDR2 as FQNEAQ (reference sequence). V lost 11 bases, J lost 7 bases, and 5 bases stayed unmatched. The CDR3 here is CAGDREAEKLFF. CDR3 bases: TGTGCCGGGGACAGGGAGGCTGAAAAACTGTTTTTT.

This chain joins TRBV28 and TRBJ1-5; D not resolved. CDR3 length equals 11 residues. The V and J ends lost 2 bases and 7 bases respectively, with 3 bases between them. The germline V gene has CDR1 MDHEN and CDR2 SYDVKM. CDR3 nucleotide sequence: TGTGCCAGCAGTTTAGGACAGCCCCAGCATTTT. Translating it yields CASSLGQPQHF. Filled out from reference TRBV28 and TRBJ1-5, the complete variable domain reads DVKVTQSSRYLVKRTGEKVFLECVQDMDHENMFWYRQDPGLGLRLIYFSYDVKMKEKGDIPEGYSVSREKKERFSLILESASTNQTSMYLCASSLGQPQHFGDGTRLSIL.

This chain uses TRBV24-1 with TRBJ2-1; 13 nucleotides align to TRBD2. J gave up 9 bases and V 4 bases, and 5 bases lay outside the gene matches. Germline lookup yields CDR1 KGHDR and CDR2 SFDVKD. This CDR3 is built from 15 residues. The CDR3: CATSDGTSGNIEQFF. The CDR3, as DNA: TGTGCCACCAGTGACGGGACTAGCGGGAATATTGAGCAGTTCTTC.

This clone rates as medium-sized (0.01 to 0.1%). V gene TRBV19 combines with J gene TRBJ2-2; TRBD1 agrees at 8 bases. With 7 bases clipped from V and 3 bases from J, the junction kept 7 bases outside the gene matches. The germline V gene has CDR1 LNHDA and CDR2 SQIVND (reference sequence). The CDR3 runs to 15 residues. The CDR3 region has the DNA TGTGCCAGTATAAAGACAGGGGTGTACACCGGGGAGCTGTTTTTT. Translation gives CASIKTGVYTGELFF. The full variable domain, completed using reference TRBV19 and TRBJ2-2, is DGGITQSPKYLFRKEGQNVTLSCEQNLNHDAMYWYRQDPGQGLRLIYYSQIVNDFQKGDIAEGYSVSREKKESFPLTVTSAQKNPTAFYLCASIKTGVYTGELFFGEGSRLTVL.

Only one count was recorded for this clone. This sequence joins TRBV19 and TRBJ1-2; 8 nucleotides align to TRBD1. The CDR3 spans 14 residues. Germline V lookup: CDR1 LNHDA, CDR2 SQIVND (reference sequence). The V segment lost 5 bases and the J segment 4 bases; nucleotides outside the gene matches: 6. CDR3 DNA sequence: TGTGCCAGTAGTCGACAGGGGACTAGCTATGGCTACACCTTC. Its protein is CASSRQGTSYGYTF.

J is TRBJ2-3 and V is TRBV6-1; D unresolved. Germline assignment: CDR1 MNHNS and CDR2 SASEGT. The CDR3 totals 15 residues. The V and J ends lost 1 base and 4 bases respectively, with 12 bases between them. This CDR3 reads CASSEGSRSSDTQYF. DNA for the CDR3: TGTGCCAGCAGTGAAGGGTCTCGGAGCTCAGATACGCAGTATTTT.

This clone was seen more than once but under ten times. The genes are TRBV6-2 or TRBV6-3 and TRBJ2-7; 7 bases map to TRBD2. From germline, CDR1 is MNHEY and CDR2 SVGEGT. V lost 4 bases to trimming and J lost 3 bases; unmatched junction nucleotides: 6. The CDR3 consists of 14 residues. The CDR3 DNA is TGTGCCAGCAGTTCTCCGGGACTACGCTACGAGCAGTACTTC. It codes for CASSSPGLRYEQYF.

CDR3 amino acids: CASSRGRRLLTEAFF. In nucleotides, the CDR3 is TGCGCCAGCAGCCGCGGAAGGAGGCTCTTAACTGAAGCTTTCTTT. The V call is TRBV5-1, the J call TRBJ1-1; D ambiguous. Germline V gene data show CDR1 as SGHRS and CDR2 as YFSETQ. This CDR3 contains 15 residues. Trimming took off 4 bases at V and 5 bases at J, with 18 bases between the two ends.

The chain combines TRBV7-3 with TRBJ2-3, with 7 nucleotides matching TRBD1. CDR1 is SGHTA, CDR2 FQGTGA, per germline. The CDR3 length is 14 residues. Unmatched junction bases numbered 3, after V lost 5 bases and J lost 1 base. The DNA for the CDR3 is TGTGCCAGCAGCCGAGGACAGGGCACAGATACGCAGTATTTT. This gives the protein CASSRGQGTDTQYF.

The rearrangement uses TRBV19 and TRBJ1-5; D uncertain. Germline CDR1 is LNHDA and CDR2 is SQIVND (reference sequence). V lost 4 bases and J 1 base, leaving 8 bases between the germline ends. The CDR3 spans 14 residues. The CDR3 protein is CASSSAVSNQPQHF. The CDR3 DNA reads TGTGCCAGTAGTAGTGCGGTGAGCAATCAGCCCCAGCATTTT. The full variable domain, in which reference TRBV19 and TRBJ1-5 provide the parts outside the CDR3, is DGGITQSPKYLFRKEGQNVTLSCEQNLNHDAMYWYRQDPGQGLRLIYYSQIVNDFQKGDIAEGYSVSREKKESFPLTVTSAQKNPTAFYLCASSSAVSNQPQHFGDGTRLSIL.